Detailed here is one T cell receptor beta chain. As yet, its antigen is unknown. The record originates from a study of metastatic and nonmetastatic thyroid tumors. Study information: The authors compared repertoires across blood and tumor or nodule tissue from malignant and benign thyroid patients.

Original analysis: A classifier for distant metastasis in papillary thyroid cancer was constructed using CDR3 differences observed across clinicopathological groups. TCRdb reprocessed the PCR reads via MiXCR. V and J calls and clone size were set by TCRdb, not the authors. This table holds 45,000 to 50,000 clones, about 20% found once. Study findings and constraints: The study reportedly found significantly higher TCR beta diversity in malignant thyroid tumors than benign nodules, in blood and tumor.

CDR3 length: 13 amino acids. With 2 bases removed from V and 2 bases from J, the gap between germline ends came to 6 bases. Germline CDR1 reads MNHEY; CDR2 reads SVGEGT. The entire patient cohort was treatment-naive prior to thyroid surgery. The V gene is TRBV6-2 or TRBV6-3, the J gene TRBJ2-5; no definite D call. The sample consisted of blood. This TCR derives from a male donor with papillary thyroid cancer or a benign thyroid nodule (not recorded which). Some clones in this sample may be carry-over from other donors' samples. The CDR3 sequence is CASSYQSQETQYF. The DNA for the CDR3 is TGTGCCAGCAGTTACCAGTCTCAAGAGACCCAGTACTTC.